This passage covers 12 T cell receptor beta chains from one sample sequenced in a study of T cell responses to AZD1222 COVID-19 vaccine. Using immunoSEQ multiplex PCR, the repertoire was profiled, and TCRdb retains in-frame clones only, with some absent. The sample includes 89,000 or so clones, approximately 90% of them seen just once. The specimen comprised peripheral blood, sampled 28 days after the second AZD1222 dose. The receptors shown here come from an adult who received the AZD1222 COVID-19 vaccine.

V gene TRBV28 combines with J gene TRBJ1-2; TRBD1 might be the D (5 bases). The CDR3 is 14 residues long. V gave up 6 bases and J gave up 1 base, with 12 bases separating them. In germline, CDR1 is MDHEN, CDR2 SYDVKM. The CDR3 here is CASSGGVINYGYTF. DNA of the CDR3: TGTGCCAGCAGCGGGGGGGTAATTAACTATGGCTACACCTTC.

The chain recombines TRBV4-3 with TRBJ2-1; the D gene is possibly TRBD1 (6 bases). Germline V gene sequence: CDR1 LGHNA, CDR2 YSLEER. This CDR3 comprises 15 residues. V was cut by 2 bases and J by 1 base, with 9 bases left in between. The CDR3 reads CASSQPGVSYNEQFF. The CDR3, as DNA: TGCGCCAGCAGCCAACCAGGGGTTTCCTACAATGAGCAGTTCTTC.

V is TRBV28 and J is TRBJ2-7; D unclear. The V gene's germline CDR1 is MDHEN and CDR2 SYDVKM. CDR3 size: 12 residues. Trimming shortened V by 5 bases and J by 7 bases, and 12 bases separated the two germline ends. CDR3 residues: CASSPPWGEQYF. CDR3 bases: TGTGCCAGCAGTCCCCCGTGGGGTGAGCAGTACTTC.

This clone was counted once. The chain links TRBV9 to TRBJ1-2; perhaps TRBD1 as D (6 bases). V shed 2 bases and J shed 3 bases, with 14 bases lying between them. The CDR3 length is 15 residues. Germline V gives CDR1 SGDLS, CDR2 YYNGEE. The CDR3 DNA reads TGTGCCAGCAGCGTCACAGGGATGACAGACTATGGCTACACCTTC. This translates into CASSVTGMTDYGYTF.

CDR3 sequence reads: CASSRGRVANVLTF. Written as DNA, the CDR3 is TGTGCCAGCAGCAGGGGCAGGGTTGCCAACGTCCTGACTTTC. The chain links TRBV5-4 to TRBJ2-6, with D maybe TRBD1 (5 bases). This CDR3 contains 14 residues. V shed 4 bases and J shed 7 bases, with 12 bases lying between them. Per the germline V gene, CDR1 is SGHNT and CDR2 is YYREEE (reference sequence).

This chain connects TRBV3-1 (or the pseudogene TRBV3-2) to TRBJ1-4; possibly TRBD1 for D (6 bases). Trimming left V 4 bases short and J 11 bases short, with 11 bases between. CDR1 and CDR2 (germline): LGHDT, YNNKEL (reference sequence). CDR3 size: 12 residues. CDR3 in amino acids: CASSLGHGKLFF. CDR3 DNA: TGTGCCAGCAGCCTGGGACACGGGAAACTGTTTTTT.

The rearrangement joins TRBV18 to TRBJ1-5, with no clear D. This CDR3 is built from 14 residues. V was shortened by 5 bases and J by 0 bases, with 8 bases between the two germline ends. The germline CDR1 and CDR2 sequences are KGHSH and LQKENI. CDR3: CASSTTASNQPQHF. As DNA, the CDR3 is TGTGCCAGCTCAACGACTGCTAGCAATCAGCCCCAGCATTTT.

On this clone itself: This CDR3 is also generated by other DNA sequences in the sample. The CDR3 bases are TGTGCCAGCAGTCCCCCTAACTATGGCTACACCTTC. Its translation: CASSPPNYGYTF. This sequence joins TRBV28 and TRBJ1-2; no reliable D call. CDR1 is MDHEN, CDR2 SYDVKM, per germline. CDR3 length equals 12 residues. V was pared by 5 bases and J by 0 bases, with 4 bases between.

The chain uses TRBV9 and TRBJ1-2; 7 nucleotides agree with TRBD1. V was pared by 6 bases and J by 2 bases, with 7 bases of the junction left unmatched. The CDR3 covers 14 residues. The germline V gene has CDR1 SGDLS and CDR2 YYNGEE. The CDR3 region has the DNA TGTGCCAGCAAGGGGACAGCGCCGAACTATGGCTACACCTTC. Translation: CASKGTAPNYGYTF.

This chain connects TRBV5-6 to TRBJ2-5; D gene unclear. CDR1 and CDR2 from the germline V gene are SGHDT and YYEEEE. Trimming took off 0 bases at V and 3 bases at J, with 6 bases between the two ends. The CDR3 is made up of 13 amino acids. CDR3 DNA sequence: TGTGCCAGCAGCTTGGTGGCCAAAGAGACCCAGTACTTC. This translates into CASSLVAKETQYF.

The rearrangement joins TRBV5-6 to TRBJ1-5; weak D call: TRBD1 (6 bases). From germline, CDR1 is SGHDT and CDR2 YYEEEE. The CDR3 runs 18 residues. With 1 base removed from V and 4 bases from J, the gap between germline ends came to 21 bases. Written as DNA, the CDR3 is TGTGCCAGCAGCTTGAGGGTGGGGCCGGGGGCTTGGAATCAGCCCCAGCATTTT. It yields the protein CASSLRVGPGAWNQPQHF.

The CDR3 DNA reads TGTGCCAGCAGCTCCTACGGGGCGGGAGATTGGGGTCGCCCCTACGAGCAGTACTTC. This sequence encodes CASSSYGAGDWGRPYEQYF. The chain employs TRBV3-1 (or the pseudogene TRBV3-2) and TRBJ2-7; 7 bases agree with TRBD2. The V and J ends lost 5 bases and 2 bases, in that order; junction bases with no gene match: 21. Germline V CDR1 and CDR2: LGHDT, YNNKEL (reference sequence). The CDR3 sequence is 19 residues long.